This T cell receptor (beta chain) was identified in a study of Graves' ophthalmopathy and Graves' hyperthyroidism (dated by TCRdb to 2017 to 2018). About the study as a whole: Peripheral blood was collected at initial diagnosis, before any treatment. The study used signatures of the TCR beta repertoire to tell Graves' ophthalmopathy apart from Graves' hyperthyroidism and to predict which patients would progress to ophthalmopathy. To explore V-J signatures distinguishing ophthalmopathy from hyperthyroidism, a discovery set of about 99 patients (roughly 45 ophthalmopathy, about 57 stable hyperthyroidism) was enrolled. An independent validation cohort was composed of fewer than 20 hyperthyroidism patients and around 16 patients who later progressed from hyperthyroidism to ophthalmopathy. In total, around 130 blood samples were TCR-sequenced: some 40 ophthalmopathy, 75 hyperthyroidism and some 17 hyperthyroidism-to-ophthalmopathy patients. The 75 to 100 discovery patients were randomly split 7:3 into training and test sets. In over 5 hyperthyroidism patients, the T-cell repertoire of thyroid tissue was compared with the T-cell repertoire of blood. Following sampling, methimazole starting at 30 mg daily was administered to hyperthyroidism patients, and high-dose intravenous methylprednisolone was administered to ophthalmopathy patients. The paper as a whole reports these results and caveats: The 13-signature model separated ophthalmopathy from stable hyperthyroidism with 85% to 90% sensitivity and approximately 83% specificity in cross-validation, and 80%/75% in the test set. In validation, the model predicted ophthalmopathy progression with 55% to 71% sensitivity and 72.22% specificity; roughly 12 predicted patients were CT-confirmed with GO in a median of 6.5 months. Most of the expanded thyroid clonotypes with a frequency above 0.001 were also detected in blood, and it was suggested that the thyroid immune response may be reflected by blood repertoires. No statistical method was used to set the sample size in advance, and the investigators knew which group each participant was assigned to.

For repertoire sequencing, TCR beta CDR3 regions were amplified from RNA transcripts. A first-round RT-PCR used HTBI primers with the Qiagen OneStep RT-PCR kit, followed by a second-round multiplex PCR, size selection and purification. Sequencing of the libraries was carried out on an Illumina HiSeq2000 in paired-end mode with 100 bp reads. Per the original workflow: SOAPnuke was used for read processing, and reads with adapters, uncalled bases, a mean Phred below 15, or no exact constant-primer or identifier match were discarded. COPE v1.2.5 was used to merge high-quality paired reads. Unique nucleotide sequences were defined as clonotypes and aligned to IMGT TRB V, D and J references using MiTCR v1.1. Only V-J combinations with frequency above 0.0001 were analysed, covering around 99% of repertoires. For each V-J combination, a TCR clonal expansion and chaos score was defined as F50 clonal expansion divided by the chaos observed in the TCRdist matrix. Welch's t-statistics and random forest were used to reduce features to 10 to 15 V-J combinations, which were fed into a naive Bayes classifier. The similarity between thyroid and blood repertoires was quantified using the Morisita-Horn index. In-frame beta chains were kept once TCRdb had trimmed the public reads at Q25 with fastp and called clones with MiXCR. Under each unique CDR3 protein, matching rows form one entry showing the most common genes and DNA. The V and J calls shown here were made by TCRdb, not taken from the authors' results. A total of about 400,000 distinct CDR3 sequences appear in this sample, more than 20% of them only once. In total, the top ten clones hold roughly 3.2% of the sample.

This clonotype was observed many times. Its antigen specificity is not known. Base qualities are not at hand, and no much larger clone is one base apart. The germline V gene encodes CDR1 MNHEY and CDR2 SVGAGI. For this chain, trimming is 3 bases at the V end and 10 bases at the J end, and the number of junction bases without a gene match is 20. The CDR3 starts with the cysteine, ends with the phenylalanine, and has 17 residues. CDR3 DNA is the only sequence kept; it has 51 bases, read in frame from the first base. A patient counted as having stable hyperthyroidism if there was no progression to ophthalmopathy within 18 months of follow-up. Patients with hyperthyroidism were aged 18 to 65 years, had been newly diagnosed, and had a disease duration of less than 2 months. Patients with other autoimmune diseases, uncontrolled infections, pregnancy or lactation were excluded. Clinical symptoms, serum thyroxine, TRAb, thyroid ultrasound and orbital computed tomography formed the basis of the diagnosis. Using Ficoll-Paque density gradient centrifugation, PBMCs were isolated from roughly 9.2 ml of fresh peripheral blood. Total RNA was extracted using Trizol reagent, and RNA quality was checked on an Agilent 2100 Bioanalyzer.

Material for sequencing was peripheral blood. This receptor chain uses TRBV6-5 and TRBJ1-1; 7 nucleotides in the junction match TRBD1. The TCR originated in a young woman with stable Graves' hyperthyroidism. Donor details come from another sample of the same person, matched by shared clones. The encoded CDR3 is CASSYHRDRGLGSIAFF. Here is the DNA: TGTGCCAGCAGTTATCATCGGGACAGAGGGCTCGGAAGTATAGCTTTCTTT.